A single sample is the source of the 24 T cell receptor beta chains below, sequenced in a study of blood T cell repertoires in COVID-19. TCRdb keeps only in-frame clones here, not all; method: immunoSEQ multiplex PCR. The table includes tens of thousands of clones, about 90% detected once. Sequenced sample: peripheral blood. These receptor sequences come from a human donor in a cohort sampled during active COVID-19.

The genes are TRBV4-1 and TRBJ2-5; no definite D call. Germline values: CDR1 MGHRA, CDR2 YSYEKL. V lost 5 bases, J lost 5 bases, and 21 bases lay in between. The CDR3 loop spans 16 amino acids. The CDR3 loop is CASSSSRDPSEETQYF. The DNA of the CDR3 is TGCGCCAGCAGCTCAAGTAGAGATCCTAGTGAGGAGACCCAGTACTTC.

This chain joins TRBV9 and TRBJ2-7; 9 nucleotides match TRBD1. V lost 0 bases, J lost 5 bases, and 3 bases stayed unmatched. CDR1 is SGDLS and CDR2 is YYNGEE in the germline V gene. The CDR3 contains 14 residues. CDR3 sequence: CASSVADRGHEQYF. For the CDR3, the DNA is TGTGCCAGCAGCGTAGCGGACAGGGGACACGAGCAGTACTTC.

This clone showed up just a few times. The chain is built from TRBV5-1 and TRBJ2-7; 8 nucleotides line up with TRBD1. The V gene end was trimmed by 5 bases and the J gene end by 6 bases; junction bases not matched to a gene: 7. The CDR3 is made up of 13 amino acids. CDR1 and CDR2 (germline): SGHRS, YFSETQ. For the CDR3, the DNA is TGCGCCAGCAGACTGGACAGGGTCGGCGAGCAGTACTTC. Translating gives CASRLDRVGEQYF.

The count of this clone is one. V usage is TRBV5-6 and J usage is TRBJ2-1; 10 bases fit TRBD1. V lost 5 bases to trimming and J lost 10 bases; unmatched junction nucleotides: 6. The germline V gene has CDR1 SGHDT and CDR2 YYEEEE. The CDR3 is made up of 13 amino acids. The CDR3 DNA reads as TGTGCCAGCAGAACGACAGGGGGCAGAGAGCAGTTCTTC. It encodes CASRTTGGREQFF.

The chain uses TRBV7-9 and TRBJ2-1; 11 bases fit TRBD1. The CDR3 covers 15 residues. Trimming took 3 bases from V and 8 from J; bases not matched to a gene: 6. Germline V gives CDR1 SEHNR, CDR2 FQNEAQ (reference sequence). CDR3 sequence: CASSFAGTGGHEQFF. CDR3 nucleotides: TGTGCCAGCAGCTTCGCCGGGACAGGGGGTCATGAGCAGTTCTTC.

The chain joins TRBV18 to TRBJ2-7; 9 bases are a match to TRBD1. This CDR3 comprises 15 residues. CDR1 and CDR2 from the germline V gene are KGHSH and LQKENI. Unmatched junction bases numbered 7, after V lost 4 bases and J lost 3 bases. The CDR3 region is CASSQIQGAVYEQYF. The CDR3 region has the DNA TGTGCCAGCTCACAAATACAGGGGGCAGTCTACGAGCAGTACTTC.

About this clone itself: This sample includes further DNA sequences coding for the same CDR3. The chain joins TRBV28 to TRBJ2-7; unclear D gene. The germline V and J ends were trimmed by 1 base and 4 bases, with 5 bases remaining between them. The germline CDR1 and CDR2 sequences are MDHEN and SYDVKM. This CDR3 contains 12 residues. CDR3 sequence: CASSLSRYEQYF. CDR3 bases: TGTGCCAGCAGTTTATCCCGGTACGAGCAGTACTTC. The variable domain in full, with the rest retrieved from reference TRBV28 and TRBJ2-7, is DVKVTQSSRYLVKRTGEKVFLECVQDMDHENMFWYRQDPGLGLRLIYFSYDVKMKEKGDIPEGYSVSREKKERFSLILESASTNQTSMYLCASSLSRYEQYFGPGTRLTVT.

The chain couples TRBV5-4 to TRBJ2-5; D is ambiguous. Germline V gene lookup returns CDR1 SGHNT and CDR2 YYREEE (reference sequence). The CDR3 covers 13 residues. V was trimmed by 1 base and J by 5 bases, leaving 9 bases between them. CDR3 in amino acids: CASSLTSAETQYF. Here the CDR3 DNA reads TGTGCCAGCAGCTTGACCAGCGCGGAGACCCAGTACTTC.

This clone was detected once. V usage is TRBV28 and J usage is TRBJ1-2; TRBD1 aligns across 9 bases. The CDR3 runs 16 residues. In germline, CDR1 is MDHEN, CDR2 SYDVKM. Trimming at V came to 6 bases and at J to 2 bases, leaving 10 bases not matched to a gene. In DNA, the CDR3 is TGTGCCAGCAGCCGGGGACAGGGAATCAGGAACTATGGCTACACCTTC. Its protein is CASSRGQGIRNYGYTF.

This clone showed up just a few times. The V and J genes are TRBV19 and TRBJ2-7; 7 bases are shared with TRBD2. Germline-derived CDR1 and CDR2 are LNHDA and SQIVND (reference sequence). V lost 3 bases and J lost 5; bases outside the gene matches: 4. CDR3 length: 13 residues. CDR3 residues: CASSIAGVHEQYF. The CDR3 DNA follows: TGTGCCAGTAGTATTGCGGGGGTGCACGAGCAGTACTTC.

J is TRBJ2-3 and V is TRBV5-8; TRBD1 agrees at 7 bases. Germline V lookup: CDR1 SGHTS, CDR2 YDEGEE. V trimming: 4 bases; J trimming: 2 bases; junction bases outside the gene matches: 4. The CDR3 is made up of 14 amino acids. For the CDR3, the DNA is TGTGCCAGCAGCGGGACAGCCTTCACAGATACGCAGTATTTT. As protein: CASSGTAFTDTQYF.

The CDR3 loop is CASSEMTKTYEQYF. Here the CDR3 DNA reads TGTGCCAGCAGTGAGATGACAAAGACCTACGAGCAGTACTTC. V is TRBV6-1 and J is TRBJ2-7; D gene uncertain. Germline CDR1 MNHNS, CDR2 SASEGT. V was trimmed by 3 bases and J by 2 bases, leaving 11 bases between them. CDR3 length: 14 residues.

The chain links TRBV6-6 to TRBJ2-1, with 13 nucleotides matching TRBD2. Germline V gene lookup returns CDR1 MNHNY and CDR2 SVGAGI (reference sequence). The CDR3 has 16 residues. Germline trimming cut 6 bases from V and 1 base from J; bases unmatched to any gene: 3. The CDR3 sequence is CASRGLAGDSYNEQFF. CDR3 sequence (DNA): TGTGCCAGCAGAGGACTAGCGGGAGATTCCTACAATGAGCAGTTCTTC.

This chain joins TRBV21-1 and TRBJ2-5; the table assigns TRBD2, which was not confirmed against the DNA. TRBV21-1 is noted as a pseudogene. This CDR3 is 14 amino acids long. The CDR3 DNA reads as TGTGCCAGCAGCCCCCTAGCGGGAGAAGAGACCCAGTACTTC. Its translation is CASSPLAGEETQYF.

The chain couples TRBV27 to TRBJ2-1, with D perhaps TRBD1 (5 bases). V lost 2 bases, J lost 0 bases, and 8 bases lay in between. CDR3 length equals 15 residues. Germline-derived CDR1 and CDR2 are MNHEY and SMNVEV (reference sequence). DNA of the CDR3: TGTGCCAGCAGTTTAAGGGGCGACTCCTACAATGAGCAGTTCTTC. This gives the protein CASSLRGDSYNEQFF.

The chain links TRBV5-4 to TRBJ2-7, with D maybe TRBD1 (6 bases). This CDR3 region has 17 residues. CDR1 SGHNT and CDR2 YYREEE come from the germline V gene (reference sequence). With 1 base removed from V and 1 base from J, the gap between germline ends came to 18 bases. In DNA form, the CDR3 reads TGTGCCAGCAGCTTGAGCAAGGGATCGGGACAATCCTACGAGCAGTACTTC. This gives the protein CASSLSKGSGQSYEQYF.

The rearrangement joins TRBV21-1 to TRBJ2-7; TRBD1, the table's D call, lacks a check against the DNA. TRBV21-1 is described as a pseudogene. The CDR3 runs to 18 residues. The CDR3 bases are TGTGCCAGCAGCAAAGACGGGACAGGGGAAGTAGACGCCTACGAGCAGTACTTC. Encoded protein: CASSKDGTGEVDAYEQYF.

The chain combines TRBV11-2 with TRBJ2-5; D is possibly TRBD2 (6 bases). The V end was cut by 5 bases, the J end by 2 bases, with 9 bases between. The CDR3 runs 13 residues. The V gene's germline CDR1 is SGHAT and CDR2 FQNNGV. CDR3 sequence: CASSAGRQETQYF. CDR3 sequence (DNA): TGTGCCAGCAGCGCGGGACGACAAGAGACCCAGTACTTC.

This clone was detected only once. The V gene is TRBV15, the J gene TRBJ2-1, with 7 bases aligning to TRBD2. CDR3 size: 15 residues. The germline gives CDR1 LNHNV, CDR2 YYDKDF (reference sequence). The V gene end was trimmed by 2 bases and the J gene end by 6 bases; junction bases not matched to a gene: 7. DNA of the CDR3: TGTGCCACCAGCAGATCTCGGGAGCGGGGCAATGAGCAGTTCTTC. Encoded protein: CATSRSRERGNEQFF.

The chain couples TRBV10-3 to TRBJ1-1; 7 nucleotides line up with TRBD1. The J segment lost 1 base and the V segment lost 6 bases, leaving 11 bases of the junction unmatched. This CDR3 contains 16 residues. The germline gives CDR1 ENHRY, CDR2 SYGVKD. The CDR3 region has the DNA TGTGCCATCAGCTCATCCACAGGGGCTCCGAACACTGAAGCTTTCTTT. This codes for CAISSSTGAPNTEAFF.

CDR3 DNA: TGTGCCAGCTCACCAAGGACTAGCGGGAGTTTCTACGAGCAGTACTTC. Protein product: CASSPRTSGSFYEQYF. The chain uses TRBV18 and TRBJ2-7; 13 nucleotides align to TRBD2. Germline CDR1 KGHSH, CDR2 LQKENI. The CDR3 runs 16 residues. V lost 2 bases and J lost 3; bases outside the gene matches: 4.

The chain carries TRBV6-2 or TRBV6-3 and TRBJ2-3; 11 bases fit TRBD2. J was trimmed by 3 bases and V by 2 bases; bases with no gene match: 13. CDR3 length: 19 residues. The germline V gene encodes CDR1 MNHEY and CDR2 SVGEGT. In DNA, the CDR3 is TGTGCCAGCAGTTACCCCGGGACTAGCGGCATCCTAGGGACAGATACGCAGTATTTT. Translated, it gives CASSYPGTSGILGTDTQYF.

This clone was found a few times. This chain connects TRBV6-7 to TRBJ1-2; no clear D gene. TRBV6-7 falls under the ORF class, with uncertain function. This CDR3 has 9 residues. V lost 11 bases and J 4 bases, leaving 5 bases between the germline ends. The CDR3 DNA follows: TGTGCCGGCCCCTATGGCTACACCTTC. Amino acids: CAGPYGYTF.

This clone occurred once. This rearrangement joins TRBV4-1 to TRBJ1-6, with 10 bases fitting TRBD1. The V segment lost 2 bases and the J segment 3 bases; nucleotides outside the gene matches: 1. The CDR3 consists of 16 residues. CDR1 MGHRA and CDR2 YSYEKL come from the germline V gene. Written as DNA, the CDR3 is TGCGCCAGCAGCCAAAGGACAGGGGGCTATAATTCACCCCTCCACTTT. It yields the protein CASSQRTGGYNSPLHF.